These 19 T cell receptor beta chains came from one sample sequenced in a study of CDR3 diversity in severe acne (dated by TCRdb to the late 2010s). Libraries were made using PCR. TCRdb records Illumina HiSeq 2000 as the sequencer. Starting from the raw public reads, TCRdb applied fastp trimming at Q25, assembled clones with MiXCR and retained in-frame beta chains. Rows with one shared CDR3 protein collapse into an entry with the most common genes and DNA. This sample lists more than 85,000 distinct CDR3 sequences; approximately 49% were detected once. The ten top clones hold 11% of the sample. The sample comprised blood. The receptors here all came from a male donor with severe acne vulgaris.

The chain joins TRBV7-2 to TRBJ1-5; 8 bases fit TRBD1. CDR1 and CDR2 (germline): SGHTA, FQGNSA. This CDR3 spans 15 amino acids. CDR3 DNA: TGTGCAGCGGGGACTAGCTTCGGGACAGGTCAGCCCCAGCATTTT. It is translated as CAAGTSFGTGQPQHF.

This clonotype was seen many times. The chain links TRBV4-1 to TRBJ1-6; maybe TRBD1 (5 bases). CDR1 is MGHRA, CDR2 YSYEKL, per germline. V shed 4 bases and J shed 10 bases, with 14 bases lying between them. The CDR3 is made up of 14 amino acids. The DNA for the CDR3 is TGCGCCAGCAGCCCCCGGGACGCACTGTCACCCCTCCACTTT. Encoded protein: CASSPRDALSPLHF.

On this clonotype itself: A much larger clone sits a single nucleotide away, making a read error possible. This chain links TRBV5-6 with TRBJ2-3; 8 nucleotides match TRBD1. This CDR3 is 16 amino acids long. Germline loops: CDR1 SGHDT, CDR2 YYEEEE. CDR3 residues: CTSSLLGDRSTDTQYF. The CDR3 bases are TGTACCAGCAGCTTGTTGGGGGACAGGAGCACAGATACGCAGTATTTT.

The chain joins TRBV10-1 to TRBJ2-7; 13 bases are shared with TRBD2. There are 15 residues in the CDR3. Looked up from germline, CDR1 is WNHNN and CDR2 is SYGVQD (reference sequence). V lost 4 bases, J lost 0 bases, and 0 bases stayed unmatched. DNA of the CDR3: TGCGCCAGCAGTGGGACTAGCGGGAGCTCCTACGAGCAGTACTTC. Translated, it gives CASSGTSGSSYEQYF.

In its sample, this clonotype was seen many times. V is TRBV19 and J is TRBJ2-1; 8 nucleotides align to TRBD2. The CDR3 consists of 13 residues. The V gene's germline CDR1 is LNHDA and CDR2 SQIVND (reference sequence). V shed 5 bases, J shed 5 bases, and the junction held 2 bases outside the gene matches. The CDR3 sequence: CASSAGGHNEQFF. DNA for the CDR3: TGTGCCAGTAGTGCGGGAGGTCACAATGAGCAGTTCTTC.

The chain combines TRBV7-2 with TRBJ2-7, with D perhaps being TRBD1 or TRBD2 (5 bases each). The V gene's germline CDR1 is SGHTA and CDR2 FQGNSA. Trimming took 0 bases from V and 1 from J, leaving 7 bases between them. This CDR3 region has 14 residues. CDR3 DNA sequence: TGTGCCAGCAGCTTAGCGGGACGATCCTACGAGCAGTACTTC. Amino acid sequence: CASSLAGRSYEQYF.

The chain uses TRBV5-1 and TRBJ2-3; 10 bases are a match to TRBD2. This CDR3 region has 16 residues. After removal of 3 bases from V and 2 bases from J, the junction contained 6 bases not matched to a gene. CDR1 and CDR2 from the germline V gene are SGHRS and YFSETQ. CDR3: CASSSVTSGHTDTQYF. CDR3 in DNA: TGCGCCAGCAGCTCTGTGACTAGCGGGCACACAGATACGCAGTATTTT.

This clonotype has at least ten counts. This chain links TRBV5-1 with TRBJ2-1; 11 nucleotides align to TRBD2. Germline CDR1 SGHRS, CDR2 YFSETQ. V was pared by 1 base and J by 8 bases, with 5 bases of the junction left unmatched. CDR3 length: 15 residues. The CDR3 reads CASSLQLAGVDEQFF. CDR3 nucleotides: TGCGCCAGCAGCTTGCAACTAGCGGGAGTGGATGAGCAGTTCTTC.

This clonotype was counted ten times or more. At one boundary the junction diverges from the germline segment, which might be a read error. The chain employs TRBV20-1 and TRBJ2-1; TRBD2 aligns across 15 bases. There are 12 residues in the CDR3. From germline, CDR1 is DFQATT and CDR2 SNEGSKA (reference sequence). The DNA of the CDR3 is TGCAGTGCTCGGACTAGCGGGGGGGGATGGGCCTTC. Encoded protein: CSARTSGGGWAF.

The rearrangement uses TRBV6-6 and TRBJ1-2; 9 bases are shared with TRBD1. V trimming: 5 bases; J trimming: 7 bases; junction bases outside the gene matches: 5. CDR3 size: 13 residues. Germline assignment: CDR1 MNHNY and CDR2 SVGAGI (reference sequence). The CDR3 region has the DNA TGTGCCAGCAGTCAACACAGGGGGCTTGGCTACACCTTC. It yields the protein CASSQHRGLGYTF.

This clonotype was observed many times. V usage is TRBV20-1 and J usage is TRBJ2-3, with TRBD2 as a possible D gene (7 bases). V was shortened by 5 bases and J by 3 bases, with 21 bases between the two germline ends. Germline CDR1 DFQATT, CDR2 SNEGSKA (reference sequence). There are 16 residues in the CDR3. Here the CDR3 reads CSAQGSAGRVTDTQYF. Written as DNA, the CDR3 is TGCAGTGCTCAGGGGTCGGCAGGGAGGGTGACAGATACGCAGTATTTT.

The chain employs TRBV24-1 and TRBJ2-5; 7 positions match TRBD1. Germline trimming cut 9 bases from V and 3 bases from J; bases unmatched to any gene: 18. CDR3 length: 17 residues. Looked up from germline, CDR1 is KGHDR and CDR2 is SFDVKD. This CDR3 reads CATGIRTGPSREETQYF. CDR3 coding DNA: TGTGCCACCGGAATTCGGACAGGCCCAAGCCGTGAAGAGACCCAGTACTTC.

This clonotype was counted a few times. The rearrangement links TRBV3-1 to TRBJ2-3; D is unresolved. CDR1 LGHDT and CDR2 YNNKEL come from the germline V gene (reference sequence). V was cut by 4 bases and J by 5 bases, with 10 bases left in between. CDR3 length: 13 residues. The CDR3 sequence: CASSPPVRDTQYF. CDR3 DNA sequence: TGTGCCAGCAGCCCTCCAGTCAGAGATACGCAGTATTTT.

This chain uses TRBV10-2 with TRBJ2-7, with 14 bases fitting TRBD2. V lost 6 bases and J lost 3; bases outside the gene matches: 7. This CDR3 region has 16 residues. Germline CDR1 is WSHSY and CDR2 is SAAADI. CDR3 in DNA: TGCGCCAGCAGCGGGACTAGCGGGAGATCGATCTACGAGCAGTACTTC. Encoded protein: CASSGTSGRSIYEQYF.

The V gene is TRBV4-2, the J gene TRBJ2-1, with 7 bases that match TRBD2. V was clipped by 6 bases and J by 6 bases; unmatched bases: 11. The CDR3 extends over 15 amino acids. CDR1 and CDR2 from the germline V gene are LGHNA and YNFKEQ. CDR3 sequence (DNA): TGTGCCAGCAGTTCCCGGGGGGATTGGGGCAATGAGCAGTTCTTC. This gives the protein CASSSRGDWGNEQFF.

This clonotype was observed many times. The chain links TRBV12-3 or TRBV12-4 to TRBJ1-5; 9 bases are a match to TRBD1. This CDR3 contains 15 residues. The ends lost 6 bases at V and 0 bases at J; junction bases unmatched: 3. DNA of the CDR3: TGTGCCAGCAGCCGGACAGGGGTTAGCAATCAGCCCCAGCATTTT. Translation gives CASSRTGVSNQPQHF.

At least ten counts were recorded for this clonotype. The rearrangement uses TRBV5-1 and TRBJ2-1, with 7 bases fitting TRBD2. J lost 1 base, V lost 1 base, and 2 bases had no gene match. This CDR3 has 15 amino acids. The germline CDR1 and CDR2 sequences are SGHRS and YFSETQ. CDR3 residues: CASSLLAESYNEQFF. The CDR3 DNA follows: TGCGCCAGCAGCTTGCTAGCGGAATCCTACAATGAGCAGTTCTTC.

This clonotype came up a few times. This rearrangement joins TRBV5-5 to TRBJ1-4; D ambiguous. The CDR3 consists of 15 residues. V lost 4 bases, J lost 0 bases, and 10 bases lay in between. The germline CDR1 and CDR2 sequences are SGHKS and YYEKEE (reference sequence). CDR3 region: CASSRGFATNEKLFF. The DNA for the CDR3 is TGTGCCAGCAGCAGAGGGTTTGCAACTAATGAAAAACTGTTTTTT.

The J gene is TRBJ1-2, the V gene TRBV19; D not certain. There are 14 residues in the CDR3. CDR1 is LNHDA, CDR2 SQIVND, per germline (reference sequence). Deletions cut 5 bases from V and 2 bases from J, with 12 bases between. CDR3 in DNA: TGTGCCAGTAGTTACGCAGGACTGAACTATGGCTACACCTTC. This encodes CASSYAGLNYGYTF.